This passage covers 3 T cell receptor beta chains from one sample sequenced in a study of CD8 T cells in ankylosing spondylitis. Each CDR3 protein is one row after TCRdb ran MiXCR on the 5' RACE reads. The sample consists of some 100,000 distinct CDR3 sequences, roughly 8.3% of them appearing once. Sequenced material: blood, either unsorted or a sorted T cell fraction (not recorded which). The receptors come from a male donor with ankylosing spondylitis or in good health (not recorded which).

This clonotype was detected many times. The chain uses TRBV6-2 or TRBV6-3 and TRBJ1-2; D ambiguous. CDR3 length: 12 amino acids. Germline lookup yields CDR1 MNHEY and CDR2 SVGEGT. V lost 2 bases to trimming and J lost 3 bases, with 4 bases between them. The CDR3 loop reads CASSYPYYGYTF. In DNA, the CDR3 is TGTGCCAGCAGTTACCCGTACTATGGCTACACCTTC.

This clonotype was seen ten or more times. The chain joins TRBV12-3 or TRBV12-4 to TRBJ2-7; possible D gene TRBD2, 5 bases. The length of the CDR3 is 13 residues. Trimming removed 3 bases at V and 1 base at J, with 7 bases between. CDR3 sequence: CASSFGVSYEQYF. The DNA for the CDR3 is TGTGCCAGCAGTTTCGGGGTATCCTACGAGCAGTACTTC.

This clonotype was observed at least ten times. The V gene is TRBV4-3, the J gene TRBJ2-7; D possibly corresponds to TRBD2 (5 bases). Germline V gene data show CDR1 as LGHNA and CDR2 as YSLEER. CDR3 length equals 15 residues. Trimming took off 0 bases at V and 0 bases at J, with 9 bases between the two ends. In DNA, the CDR3 is TGCGCCAGCAGCCAAGAGCCGGGAAGCTCCTACGAGCAGTACTTC. Translating gives CASSQEPGSSYEQYF.